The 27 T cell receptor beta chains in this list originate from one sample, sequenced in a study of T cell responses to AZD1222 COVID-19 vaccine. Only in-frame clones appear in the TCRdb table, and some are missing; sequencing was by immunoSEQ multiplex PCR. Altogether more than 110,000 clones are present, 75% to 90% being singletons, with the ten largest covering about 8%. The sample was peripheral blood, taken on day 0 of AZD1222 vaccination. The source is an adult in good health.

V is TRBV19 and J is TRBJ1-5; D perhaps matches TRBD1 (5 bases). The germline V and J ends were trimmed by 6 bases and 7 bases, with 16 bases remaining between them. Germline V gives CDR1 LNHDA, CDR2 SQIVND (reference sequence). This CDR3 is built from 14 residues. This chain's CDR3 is CASRGLSGLQPQHF. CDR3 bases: TGTGCCAGTAGGGGACTATCCGGTTTACAGCCCCAGCATTTT.

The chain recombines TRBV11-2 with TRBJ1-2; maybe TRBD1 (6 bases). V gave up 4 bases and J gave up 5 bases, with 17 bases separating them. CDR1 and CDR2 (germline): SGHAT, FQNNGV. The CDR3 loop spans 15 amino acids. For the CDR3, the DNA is TGTGCCAGCAGCTCGAAAGTGGACAGCCCTTATGGCTACACCTTC. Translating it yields CASSSKVDSPYGYTF. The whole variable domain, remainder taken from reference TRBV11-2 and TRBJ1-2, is EAGVAQSPRYKIIEKRQSVAFWCNPISGHATLYWYQQILGQGPKLLIQFQNNGVVDDSQLPKDRFSAERLKGVDSTLKIQPAKLEDSAVYLCASSSKVDSPYGYTFGSGTRLTVV.

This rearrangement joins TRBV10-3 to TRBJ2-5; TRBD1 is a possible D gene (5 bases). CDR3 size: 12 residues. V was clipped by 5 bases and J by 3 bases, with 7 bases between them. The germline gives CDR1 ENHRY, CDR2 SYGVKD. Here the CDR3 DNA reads TGTGCCATCAGTACCAGGGAAGAGACCCAGTACTTC. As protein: CAISTREETQYF.

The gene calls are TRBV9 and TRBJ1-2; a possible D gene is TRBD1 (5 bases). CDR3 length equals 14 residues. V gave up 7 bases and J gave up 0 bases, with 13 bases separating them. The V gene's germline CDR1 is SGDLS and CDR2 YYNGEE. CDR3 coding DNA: TGTGCCAGCGACCGGGACGGTACTAACTATGGCTACACCTTC. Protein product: CASDRDGTNYGYTF.

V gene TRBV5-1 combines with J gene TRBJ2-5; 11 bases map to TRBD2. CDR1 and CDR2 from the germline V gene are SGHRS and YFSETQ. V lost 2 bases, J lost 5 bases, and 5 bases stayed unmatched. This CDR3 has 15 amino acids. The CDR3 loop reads CASSFLAGGGETQYF. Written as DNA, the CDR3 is TGCGCCAGCAGCTTTCTAGCGGGGGGCGGGGAGACCCAGTACTTC. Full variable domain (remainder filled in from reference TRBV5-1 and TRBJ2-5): KAGVTQTPRYLIKTRGQQVTLSCSPISGHRSVSWYQQTPGQGLQFLFEYFSETQRNKGNFPGRFSGRQFSNSRSEMNVSTLELGDSALYLCASSFLAGGGETQYFGPGTRLLVL.

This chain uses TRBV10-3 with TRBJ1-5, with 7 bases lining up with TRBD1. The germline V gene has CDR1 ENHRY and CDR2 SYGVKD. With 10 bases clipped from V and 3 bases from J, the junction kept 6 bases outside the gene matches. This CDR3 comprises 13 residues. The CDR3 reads CATADRANQPQHF. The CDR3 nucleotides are TGTGCCACTGCAGACAGGGCCAATCAGCCCCAGCATTTT.

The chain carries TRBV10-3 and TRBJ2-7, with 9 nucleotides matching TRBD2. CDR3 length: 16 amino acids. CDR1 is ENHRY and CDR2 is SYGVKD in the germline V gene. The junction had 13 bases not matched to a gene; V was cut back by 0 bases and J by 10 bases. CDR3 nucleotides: TGTGCCATCAGTGAGTCTACTAGCGGGTCAAGGGCCGAACAGTACTTC. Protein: CAISESTSGSRAEQYF.

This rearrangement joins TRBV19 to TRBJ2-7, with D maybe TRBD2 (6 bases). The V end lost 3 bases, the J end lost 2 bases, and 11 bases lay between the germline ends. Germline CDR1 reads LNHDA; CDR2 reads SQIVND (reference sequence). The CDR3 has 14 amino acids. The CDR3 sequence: CASSMRGGTYEQYF. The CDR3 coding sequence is TGTGCCAGTAGTATGCGGGGTGGGACCTACGAGCAGTACTTC.

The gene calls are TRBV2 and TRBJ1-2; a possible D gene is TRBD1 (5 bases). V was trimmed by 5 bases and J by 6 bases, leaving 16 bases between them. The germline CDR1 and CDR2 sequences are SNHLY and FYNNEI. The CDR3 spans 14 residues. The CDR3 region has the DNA TGTGCCAGCAGTTTTGCTGGGGCTCAGGATGGCTACACCTTC. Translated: CASSFAGAQDGYTF.

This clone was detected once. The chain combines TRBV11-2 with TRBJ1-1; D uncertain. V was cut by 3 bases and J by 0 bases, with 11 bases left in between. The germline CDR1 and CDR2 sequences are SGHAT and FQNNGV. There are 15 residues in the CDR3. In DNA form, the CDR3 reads TGTGCCAGCAGCTTGTCAACAGCTATGAACACTGAAGCTTTCTTT. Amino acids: CASSLSTAMNTEAFF.

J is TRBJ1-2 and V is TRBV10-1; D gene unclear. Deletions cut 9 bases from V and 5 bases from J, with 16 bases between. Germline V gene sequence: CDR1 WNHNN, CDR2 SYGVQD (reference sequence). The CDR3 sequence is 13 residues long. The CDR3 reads CARQQILIYGYTF. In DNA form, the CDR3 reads TGCGCCAGGCAACAGATCCTGATATATGGCTACACCTTC.

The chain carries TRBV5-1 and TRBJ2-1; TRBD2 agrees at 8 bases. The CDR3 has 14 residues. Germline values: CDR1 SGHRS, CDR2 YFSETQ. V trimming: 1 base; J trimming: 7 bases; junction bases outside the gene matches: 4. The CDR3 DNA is TGCGCCAGCAGCTTGACTAGCGGTACTAATGAGCAGTTCTTC. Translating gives CASSLTSGTNEQFF.

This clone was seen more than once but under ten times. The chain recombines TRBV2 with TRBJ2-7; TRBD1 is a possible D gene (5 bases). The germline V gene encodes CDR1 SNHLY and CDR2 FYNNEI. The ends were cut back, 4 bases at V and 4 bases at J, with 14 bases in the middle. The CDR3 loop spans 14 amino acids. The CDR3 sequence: CASSGRQGRYEQYF. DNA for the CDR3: TGTGCCAGCAGTGGGCGTCAGGGTCGTTACGAGCAGTACTTC.

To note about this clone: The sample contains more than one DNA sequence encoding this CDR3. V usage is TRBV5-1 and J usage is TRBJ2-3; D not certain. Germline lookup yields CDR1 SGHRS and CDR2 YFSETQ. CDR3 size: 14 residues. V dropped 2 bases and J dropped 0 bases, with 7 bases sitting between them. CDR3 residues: CASSLGSSTDTQYF. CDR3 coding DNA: TGCGCCAGCAGCTTAGGCAGTAGCACAGATACGCAGTATTTT.

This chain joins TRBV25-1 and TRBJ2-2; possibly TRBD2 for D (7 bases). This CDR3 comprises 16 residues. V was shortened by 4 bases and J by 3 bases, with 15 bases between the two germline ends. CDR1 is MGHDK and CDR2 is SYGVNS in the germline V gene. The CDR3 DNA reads TGTGCCAGCAGTGGCCGGGGGGCCGGTTACACCGGGGAGCTGTTTTTT. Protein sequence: CASSGRGAGYTGELFF.

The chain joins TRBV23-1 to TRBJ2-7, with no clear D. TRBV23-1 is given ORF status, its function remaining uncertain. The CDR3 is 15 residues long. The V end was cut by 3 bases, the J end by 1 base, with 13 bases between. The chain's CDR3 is CASSHPGWGSYEQYF. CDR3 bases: TGCGCCAGCAGTCACCCGGGCTGGGGTTCCTACGAGCAGTACTTC.

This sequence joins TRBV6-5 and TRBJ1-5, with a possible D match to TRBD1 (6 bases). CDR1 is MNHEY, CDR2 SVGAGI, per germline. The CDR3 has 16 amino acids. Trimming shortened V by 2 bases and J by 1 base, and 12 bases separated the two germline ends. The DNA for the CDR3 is TGTGCCAGCAGTTACCGGGGGGGCCTGAGCAATCAGCCCCAGCATTTT. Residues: CASSYRGGLSNQPQHF.

DNA for the CDR3: TGTGCCAGCAGTTCGCCTCCGGGACAGGGTGTCTACGAGCAGTACTTC. Translated: CASSSPPGQGVYEQYF. This chain joins TRBV28 and TRBJ2-7; TRBD1 agrees at 9 bases. The CDR3 has 16 residues. Trimming removed 4 bases from V and 3 bases from J; junction bases left unmatched: 10. The V gene's germline CDR1 is MDHEN and CDR2 SYDVKM.

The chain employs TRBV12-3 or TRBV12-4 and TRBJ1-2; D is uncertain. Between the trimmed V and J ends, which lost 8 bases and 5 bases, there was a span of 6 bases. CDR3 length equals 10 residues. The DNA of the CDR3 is TGTGCCAGCGGAGGGTATGGCTACACCTTC. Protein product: CASGGYGYTF.

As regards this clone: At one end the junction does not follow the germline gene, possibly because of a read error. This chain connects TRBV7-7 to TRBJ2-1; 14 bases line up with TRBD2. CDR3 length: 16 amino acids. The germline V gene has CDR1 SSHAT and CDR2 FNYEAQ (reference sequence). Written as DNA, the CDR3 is TGTGCTAGCAGCTTAGCGGGACTAGCGGGAGTATATGAGCAGTTCTTC. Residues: CASSLAGLAGVYEQFF.

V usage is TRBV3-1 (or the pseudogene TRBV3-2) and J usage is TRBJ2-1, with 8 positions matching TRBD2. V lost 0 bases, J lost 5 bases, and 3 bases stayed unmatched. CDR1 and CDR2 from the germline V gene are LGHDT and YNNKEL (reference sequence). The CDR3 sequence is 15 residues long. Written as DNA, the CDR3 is TGTGCCAGCAGCCAAGAACTAGCGGCGAACAATGAGCAGTTCTTC. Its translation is CASSQELAANNEQFF.

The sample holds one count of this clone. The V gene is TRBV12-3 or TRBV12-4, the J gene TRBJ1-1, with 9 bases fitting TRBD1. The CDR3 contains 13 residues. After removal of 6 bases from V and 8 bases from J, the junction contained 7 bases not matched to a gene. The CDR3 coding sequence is TGTGCCAGCAGGGGACAGGGATTAAGAGAAGCTTTCTTT. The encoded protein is CASRGQGLREAFF.

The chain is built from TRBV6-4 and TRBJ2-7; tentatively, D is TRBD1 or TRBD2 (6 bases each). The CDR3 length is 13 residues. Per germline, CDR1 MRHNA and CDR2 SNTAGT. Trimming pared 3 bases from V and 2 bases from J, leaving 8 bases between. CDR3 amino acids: CASSEGGTYEQYF. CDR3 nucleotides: TGTGCCAGCAGTGAAGGGGGGACCTACGAGCAGTACTTC.

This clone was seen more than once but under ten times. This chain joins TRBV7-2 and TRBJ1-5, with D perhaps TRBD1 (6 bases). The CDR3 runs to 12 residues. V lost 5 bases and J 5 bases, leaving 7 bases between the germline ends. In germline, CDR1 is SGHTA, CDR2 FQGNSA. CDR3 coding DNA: TGTGCCAGCAGCGGGGGGCATCAGCCCCAGCATTTT. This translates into CASSGGHQPQHF.

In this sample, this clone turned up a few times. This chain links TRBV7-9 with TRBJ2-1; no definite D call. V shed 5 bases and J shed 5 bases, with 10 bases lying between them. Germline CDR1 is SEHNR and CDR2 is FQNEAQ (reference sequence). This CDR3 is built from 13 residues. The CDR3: CASSPVNDNEQFF. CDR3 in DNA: TGTGCCAGCAGCCCGGTTAATGACAATGAGCAGTTCTTC.

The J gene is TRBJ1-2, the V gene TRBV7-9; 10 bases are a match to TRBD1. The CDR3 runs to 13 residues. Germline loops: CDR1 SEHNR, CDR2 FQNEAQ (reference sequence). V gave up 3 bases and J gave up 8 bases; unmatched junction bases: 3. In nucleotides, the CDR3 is TGTGCCAGCAGCTTGGGACAGGGGAGCGGCTACACCTTC. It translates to CASSLGQGSGYTF.

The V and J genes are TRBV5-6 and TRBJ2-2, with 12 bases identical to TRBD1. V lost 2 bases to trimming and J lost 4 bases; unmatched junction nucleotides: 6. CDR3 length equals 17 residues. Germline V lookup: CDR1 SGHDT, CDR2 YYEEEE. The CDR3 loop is CASSFRDRGHSTGELFF. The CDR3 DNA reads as TGTGCCAGCAGCTTCCGGGACAGGGGGCACAGCACCGGGGAGCTGTTTTTT.